The entry below describes one T cell receptor (beta chain). Three rounds of nested PCR, following a modified ARM-PCR protocol, produced the TCRbeta library. TCRdb used MiXCR to reprocess the multiplex PCR reads, holding one entry per CDR3 protein. The sample holds 40,000 or so distinct CDR3 sequences, roughly 60% seen once. RNA was extracted from bulk tissue without any cell sorting. More than 3 cm separated this lung sample from the edge of the tumor. Donors were chemotherapy-naive, newly diagnosed lung cancer surgical patients in China, August–late 2014. This specimen belongs to a study of tumor and adjacent non-tumor tissue in lung cancer. Whole-study context: There were some 12 adenocarcinoma, a couple of squamous cell carcinoma and 1 small cell lung cancer cases.

Germline V CDR1 and CDR2: SGHNT, YYREEE (reference sequence). The CDR3 has 14 residues. The clonotype was recovered from a man aged 50 or older with non-small cell lung cancer. The sample was distant non-tumor lung tissue. This chain connects TRBV5-4 to TRBJ2-1; 7 bases match TRBD2. The CDR3 region has the DNA TGTACCGGCAGTTACGGGACTACTGGGAATGAGCAGTTCTTC. It codes for CTGSYGTTGNEQFF.